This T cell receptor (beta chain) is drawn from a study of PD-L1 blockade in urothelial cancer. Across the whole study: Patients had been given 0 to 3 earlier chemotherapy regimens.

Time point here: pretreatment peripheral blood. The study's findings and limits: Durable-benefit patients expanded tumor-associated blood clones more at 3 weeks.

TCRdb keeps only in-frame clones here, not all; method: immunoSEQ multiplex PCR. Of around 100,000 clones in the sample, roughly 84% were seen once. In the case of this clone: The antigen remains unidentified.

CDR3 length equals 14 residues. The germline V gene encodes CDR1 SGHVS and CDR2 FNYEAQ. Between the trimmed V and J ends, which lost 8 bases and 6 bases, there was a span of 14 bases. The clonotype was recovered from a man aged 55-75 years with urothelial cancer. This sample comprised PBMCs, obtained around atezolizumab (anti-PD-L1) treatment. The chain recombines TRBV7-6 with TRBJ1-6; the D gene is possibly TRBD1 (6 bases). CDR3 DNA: TGTGCCAGCGCCCTTGGACAGATTAATTCACCCCTCCACTTT. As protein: CASALGQINSPLHF.